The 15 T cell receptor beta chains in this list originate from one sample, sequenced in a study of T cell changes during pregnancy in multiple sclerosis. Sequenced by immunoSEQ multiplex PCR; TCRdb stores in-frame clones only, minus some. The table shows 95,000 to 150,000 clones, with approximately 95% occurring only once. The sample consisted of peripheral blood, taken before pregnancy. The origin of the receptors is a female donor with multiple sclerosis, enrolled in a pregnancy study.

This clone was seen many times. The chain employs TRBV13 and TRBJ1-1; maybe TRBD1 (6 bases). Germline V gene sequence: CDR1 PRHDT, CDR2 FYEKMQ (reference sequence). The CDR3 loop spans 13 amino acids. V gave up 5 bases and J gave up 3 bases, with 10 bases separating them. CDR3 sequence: CASSLRQDTEAFF. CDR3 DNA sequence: TGTGCCAGCAGCCTACGACAGGACACTGAAGCTTTCTTT.

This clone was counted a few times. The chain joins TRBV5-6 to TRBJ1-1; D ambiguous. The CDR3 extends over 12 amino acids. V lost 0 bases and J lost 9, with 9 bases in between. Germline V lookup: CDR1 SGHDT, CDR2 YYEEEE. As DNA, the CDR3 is TGTGCCAGCAGCTTGGAGCGGGAGCAAGCTTTCTTT. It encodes CASSLEREQAFF.

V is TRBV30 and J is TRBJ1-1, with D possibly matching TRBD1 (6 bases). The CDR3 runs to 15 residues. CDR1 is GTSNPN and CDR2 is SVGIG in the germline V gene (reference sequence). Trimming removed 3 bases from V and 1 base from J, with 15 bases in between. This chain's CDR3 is CAWRGGRQANTEAFF. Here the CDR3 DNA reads TGTGCCTGGAGAGGAGGCAGACAGGCGAACACTGAAGCTTTCTTT.

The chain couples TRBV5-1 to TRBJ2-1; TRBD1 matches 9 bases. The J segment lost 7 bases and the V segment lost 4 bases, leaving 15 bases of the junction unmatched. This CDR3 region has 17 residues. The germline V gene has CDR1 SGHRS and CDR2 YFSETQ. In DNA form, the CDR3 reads TGCGCCAGCAGCGCGCGCCCCCCCGGGACAGGGCGAAATGAGCAGTTCTTC. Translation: CASSARPPGTGRNEQFF.

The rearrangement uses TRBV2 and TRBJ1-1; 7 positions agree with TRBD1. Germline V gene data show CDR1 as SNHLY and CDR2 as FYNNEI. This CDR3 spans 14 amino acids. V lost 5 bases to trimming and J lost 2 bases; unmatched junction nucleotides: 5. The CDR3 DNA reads TGTGCCAGCAGTCTGGGACAGAGCAACACTGAAGCTTTCTTT. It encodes CASSLGQSNTEAFF.

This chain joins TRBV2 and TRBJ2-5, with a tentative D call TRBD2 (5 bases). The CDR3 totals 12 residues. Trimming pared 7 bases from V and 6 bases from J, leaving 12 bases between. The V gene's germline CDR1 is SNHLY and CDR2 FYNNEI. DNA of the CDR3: TGTGCCAGCATTGACTACCATAAGACCCAGTACTTC. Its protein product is CASIDYHKTQYF.

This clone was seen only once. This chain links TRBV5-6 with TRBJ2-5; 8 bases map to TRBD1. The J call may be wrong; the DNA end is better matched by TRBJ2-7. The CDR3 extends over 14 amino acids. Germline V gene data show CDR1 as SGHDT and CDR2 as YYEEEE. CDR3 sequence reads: CASSTADRVYEQYF. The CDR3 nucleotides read TGTGCCAGCAGCACAGCGGACAGGGTCTACGAGCAGTACTTC.

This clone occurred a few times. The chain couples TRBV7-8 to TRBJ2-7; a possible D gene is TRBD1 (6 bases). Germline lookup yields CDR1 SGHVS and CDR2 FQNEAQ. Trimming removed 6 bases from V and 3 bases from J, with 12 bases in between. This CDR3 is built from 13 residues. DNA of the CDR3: TGTGCCAGCAGTTACAGGGCGGGCTACGAGCAGTACTTC. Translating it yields CASSYRAGYEQYF.

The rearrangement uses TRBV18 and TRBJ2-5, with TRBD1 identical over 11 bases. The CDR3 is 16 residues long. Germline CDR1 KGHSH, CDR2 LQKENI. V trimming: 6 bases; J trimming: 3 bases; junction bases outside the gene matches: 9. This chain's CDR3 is CASSPLRTGGEETQYF. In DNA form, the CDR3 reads TGTGCCAGCTCCCCTCTTCGGACAGGGGGCGAAGAGACCCAGTACTTC.

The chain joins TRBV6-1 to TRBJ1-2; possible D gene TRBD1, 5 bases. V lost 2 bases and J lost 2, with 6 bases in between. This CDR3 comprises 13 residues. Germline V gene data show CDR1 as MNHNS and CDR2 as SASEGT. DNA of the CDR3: TGTGCCAGCAGTGAAAGACAGAACTATGGCTACACCTTC. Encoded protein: CASSERQNYGYTF.

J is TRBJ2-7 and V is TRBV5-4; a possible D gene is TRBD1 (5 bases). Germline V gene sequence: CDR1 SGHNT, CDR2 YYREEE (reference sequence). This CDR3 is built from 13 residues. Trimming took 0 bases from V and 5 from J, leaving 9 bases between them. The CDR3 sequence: CASSLDRSNEQYF. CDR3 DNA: TGTGCCAGCAGCTTGGACAGGTCCAACGAGCAGTACTTC.

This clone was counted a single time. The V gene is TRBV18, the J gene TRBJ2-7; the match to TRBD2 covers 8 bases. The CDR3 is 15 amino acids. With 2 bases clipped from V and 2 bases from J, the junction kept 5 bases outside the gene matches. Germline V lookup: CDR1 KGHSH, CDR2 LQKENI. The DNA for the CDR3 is TGTGCCAGCTCACCAGACCGGGGGGGCCCCTACGAGCAGTACTTC. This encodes CASSPDRGGPYEQYF.

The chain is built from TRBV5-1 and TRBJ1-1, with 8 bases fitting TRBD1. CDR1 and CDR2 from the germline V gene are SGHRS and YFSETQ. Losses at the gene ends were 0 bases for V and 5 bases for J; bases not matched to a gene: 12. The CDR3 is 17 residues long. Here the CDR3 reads CASSLVGTGKGVTEAFF. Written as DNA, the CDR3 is TGCGCCAGCAGCTTGGTAGGGACAGGAAAGGGGGTAACTGAAGCTTTCTTT.

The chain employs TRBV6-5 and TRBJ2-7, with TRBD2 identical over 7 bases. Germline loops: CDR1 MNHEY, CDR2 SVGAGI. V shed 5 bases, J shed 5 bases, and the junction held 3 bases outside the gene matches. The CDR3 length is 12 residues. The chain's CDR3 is CASSPGRNEQYF. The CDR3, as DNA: TGTGCCAGCAGTCCCGGGAGGAACGAGCAGTACTTC.

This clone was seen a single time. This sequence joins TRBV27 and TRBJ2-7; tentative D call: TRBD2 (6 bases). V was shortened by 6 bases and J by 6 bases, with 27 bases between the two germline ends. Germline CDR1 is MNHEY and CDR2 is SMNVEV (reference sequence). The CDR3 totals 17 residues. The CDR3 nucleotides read TGTGCCAGCAGCCCCTCACTTGGGGAGGCGGGGTTGGGCGAGCAGTACTTC. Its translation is CASSPSLGEAGLGEQYF.